A selection of T cell receptor beta chains follows, all from one sample in a study of human T cells and chemical hapten exposure. MiXCR was run by TCRdb on the RACE reads, yielding one entry per CDR3 protein. The table shows more than 80,000 distinct CDR3 sequences, with 7% to 8% occurring only once. The source was whole blood, collected in connection with sensitization to the hapten diphenylcyclopropenone (DPC). The receptors come from a woman aged 30 to 39 with alopecia areata. Some clones in this sample may be carry-over from other donors' samples. CDR3s include the opening cysteine and the closing phenylalanine or tryptophan. Clone size is given for some rows only: seen once, a few or many times, or a class if the clone is expanded.

v_gene	j_gene	abundance	CDR3aa
TRBV20-1	TRBJ2-2	many	CSASGLADPIDTGELFF
TRBV5-1	TRBJ1-1	NA	CASTQGRTGVGTEAFF
TRBV2	TRBJ2-7	few	CASSAGRVYEQYF
TRBV12-3/TRBV12-4	TRBJ2-1	few	CASSVHPVVRGGGGFEQFF
TRBV6-6	TRBJ2-6	few	CASGESPVSGANVLTF
TRBV7-2	TRBJ2-1	many	CASSLGPDLINEQFF
TRBV7-9	TRBJ1-2	NA	CASSPTGGQAPYGYTF
TRBV20-1	TRBJ1-1	many	CSASIEADTEAFF
TRBV5-1	TRBJ2-1	many	CASSLTGAGGVVNEQFF
TRBV5-1	TRBJ2-3	many	CASSYRDSSTDTQYF
TRBV12-5	TRBJ1-1	many	CASGLAGGWAFF
TRBV15	TRBJ2-2	NA	CATSKDRQNTGELFF
TRBV2	TRBJ1-5	many	CASSGTQDRVLSNQPQHF
TRBV20-1	TRBJ1-3	many	CSASTGTNSGNTIYF
TRBV9	TRBJ1-1	NA	CARSVTPVGTKGTEAFF
TRBV9	TRBJ2-7	few	CASSVGPTFALSSYEQYF
TRBV7-3	TRBJ1-6	many	CASSTTGGRSPLHF
TRBV20-1	TRBJ2-3	many	CSARDFGRLTDTQYF